The 10 T cell receptor beta chains listed next were all sequenced from one sample in a study of cytomegalovirus exposure and HLA in healthy donors. Assay used: immunoSEQ multiplex PCR; TCRdb lists only in-frame clones, some missing. The data contain 150,000 to 200,000 clones, 86% of them singletons. What was sequenced was PBMCs. The source is a woman in her late teens or twenties in good health and CMV-seronegative.

This clone was detected many times. The chain uses TRBV4-1 and TRBJ2-7; tentative D call: TRBD1 (6 bases). Germline V gives CDR1 MGHRA, CDR2 YSYEKL. The V and J ends lost 0 bases and 6 bases respectively, with 15 bases between them. This CDR3 is 15 amino acids long. In nucleotides, the CDR3 is TGCGCCAGCAGCCAAGATCTTGGCAGGGGCAGCGAGCAGTACTTC. It yields the protein CASSQDLGRGSEQYF.

This chain links TRBV6-5 with TRBJ2-6; D uncertain. The V end lost 1 base, the J end lost 1 base, and 5 bases lay between the germline ends. This CDR3 has 15 amino acids. CDR1 and CDR2 (germline): MNHEY, SVGAGI. CDR3 protein: CASSYFQSGANVLTF. DNA for the CDR3: TGTGCCAGCAGTTACTTCCAATCTGGGGCCAACGTCCTGACTTTC.

The rearrangement joins TRBV6-5 to TRBJ1-4, with no clear D. Germline V gives CDR1 MNHEY, CDR2 SVGAGI. Trimming removed 0 bases at V and 7 bases at J, with 15 bases between. The CDR3 is made up of 16 amino acids. In DNA, the CDR3 is TGTGCCAGCAGTTACTCTCTGTTGCAGTCAACTGAAAAACTGTTTTTT. This codes for CASSYSLLQSTEKLFF.

This chain links TRBV6-6 with TRBJ2-1; D might be TRBD2 (6 bases). The germline gives CDR1 MNHNY, CDR2 SVGAGI (reference sequence). The CDR3 is made up of 14 amino acids. Trimming pared 6 bases from V and 4 bases from J, leaving 13 bases between. CDR3 protein: CASREGGLYNEQFF. For the CDR3, the DNA is TGTGCCAGCAGGGAGGGTGGGTTGTACAATGAGCAGTTCTTC.

The chain uses TRBV4-2 and TRBJ2-7; TRBD2 aligns across 8 bases. The length of the CDR3 is 16 residues. Germline V gene lookup returns CDR1 LGHNA and CDR2 YNFKEQ. With V trimmed by 5 bases and J by 5 bases, 14 bases remained unmatched. The CDR3 DNA is TGTGCCAGCAGCGGGTGGGGGGGACTAGTAGACCACGAGCAGTACTTC. Protein product: CASSGWGGLVDHEQYF.

The rearrangement links TRBV18 to TRBJ1-2; the match to TRBD1 covers 7 bases. The length of the CDR3 is 19 residues. The V and J ends lost 1 base and 1 base, in that order; junction bases with no gene match: 15. Germline CDR1 and CDR2: KGHSH and LQKENI. This CDR3 is CASSPQAPRQGGINYGYTF. DNA of the CDR3: TGTGCCAGCTCACCACAAGCACCCAGACAGGGTGGGATTAACTATGGCTACACCTTC.

This clone was counted once. The chain uses TRBV6-5 and TRBJ1-1, with 9 bases lining up with TRBD1. In germline, CDR1 is MNHEY, CDR2 SVGAGI. The trim removed 4 bases at V and 11 bases at J, leaving 5 bases unmatched. This CDR3 has 12 amino acids. The CDR3 DNA reads TGTGCCAGCAGTTCACAGGGGGCGAGGGCTTTCTTT. Translating it yields CASSSQGARAFF.

The chain carries TRBV11-2 and TRBJ2-5; 12 nucleotides align to TRBD2. The V segment lost 5 bases and the J segment 2 bases; nucleotides outside the gene matches: 9. Germline CDR1 SGHAT, CDR2 FQNNGV. The CDR3 extends over 17 amino acids. For the CDR3, the DNA is TGTGCCAGCAGCCCCCGACTAGCGGGAGTGAAGCAAGAGACCCAGTACTTC. It yields the protein CASSPRLAGVKQETQYF. The whole variable domain, remainder taken from reference TRBV11-2 and TRBJ2-5, is EAGVAQSPRYKIIEKRQSVAFWCNPISGHATLYWYQQILGQGPKLLIQFQNNGVVDDSQLPKDRFSAERLKGVDSTLKIQPAKLEDSAVYLCASSPRLAGVKQETQYFGPGTRLLVL.

The gene calls are TRBV18 and TRBJ2-7; 9 nucleotides match TRBD2. The V segment lost 3 bases and the J segment 5 bases; nucleotides outside the gene matches: 5. The CDR3 has 14 amino acids. In germline, CDR1 is KGHSH, CDR2 LQKENI. The CDR3 DNA follows: TGTGCCAGCTCACCGGGCCTAGCGGGAAACGAGCAGTACTTC. This sequence encodes CASSPGLAGNEQYF.

The gene calls are TRBV6-6 and TRBJ1-3, with TRBD1 identical over 9 bases. Germline V gene data show CDR1 as MNHNY and CDR2 as SVGAGI (reference sequence). The CDR3 extends over 16 amino acids. V lost 5 bases to trimming and J lost 4 bases; unmatched junction nucleotides: 9. CDR3 region: CASSPGQGSRGNTIYF. Written as DNA, the CDR3 is TGTGCCAGCAGTCCAGGACAGGGGAGTAGGGGAAACACCATATATTTT.